This T cell receptor (beta chain) stems from a study of blood T cell repertoires in COVID-19. Overall study context: Sites across the United States, Italy and Spain contributed samples from acute and convalescent COVID-19. The cDNA or gDNA used as material had been derived from T cells, B-cell-depleted T cells, or PBMCs.

Original handling: Using reference gene primer amplification, nucleated cell counts were estimated. Assay: immunoSEQ multiplex PCR; the TCRdb copy retains only in-frame clones and omits some. V, J and clone size were drawn from that table, and D and trimming were deduced from the DNA. The data contain 300,000 or so clones, 90% of them singletons. This clone has only a few counts. A read error may produce the germline difference seen at one junction end. This receptor was taken from a woman between 35 and 50 years old with acute or convalescent COVID-19. The sample comprised peripheral blood.

The DNA of the CDR3 is TGCGCCAGCAGCCAAATGGGGACTGGAGCTTTCTTT. The encoded protein is CASSQMGTGAFF. This chain links TRBV4-1 with TRBJ1-1, with D perhaps TRBD1 (5 bases). Germline loops: CDR1 MGHRA, CDR2 YSYEKL. The CDR3 has 12 amino acids.